The 21 T cell receptor beta chains presented below share a single source sample, sequenced in a study of beta chain features in type 1 diabetes. What was sequenced were expressed TCRB transcripts, since all of the isolated RNA had been reverse transcribed. TCRdb's copy holds only in-frame clones and misses some; the assay was immunoSEQ multiplex PCR. The sample carries 300,000 to 450,000 clones, around 20% recorded once. Specimen: naive CD4+ T cells from blood. All receptors come from a woman younger than 30 in good health.

The sample holds a few counts of this clone. The gene calls are TRBV18 and TRBJ2-3, with 9 bases aligning to TRBD1. The V gene's germline CDR1 is KGHSH and CDR2 LQKENI. The V and J ends lost 3 bases and 0 bases, in that order; junction bases with no gene match: 4. This CDR3 is built from 16 residues. Here the CDR3 DNA reads TGTGCCAGCTCACCGCTGGGACAGGGAAGCACAGATACGCAGTATTTT. It translates to CASSPLGQGSTDTQYF. Variable domain in full (rest from reference TRBV18 and TRBJ2-3): NAGVMQNPRHLVRRRGQEARLRCSPMKGHSHVYWYRQLPEEGLKFMVYLQKENIIDESGMPKERFSAEFPKEGPSILRIQQVVRGDSAAYFCASSPLGQGSTDTQYFGPGTRLTVL.

The DNA of the CDR3 is TGCAGCGTTGGAGAGGGGGCGGACTATGGCTACACCTTC. Protein sequence: CSVGEGADYGYTF. This chain uses TRBV29-1 with TRBJ1-2; 7 nucleotides match TRBD1. The V gene end was trimmed by 4 bases and the J gene end by 3 bases; junction bases not matched to a gene: 5. The CDR3 runs to 13 residues. Germline V gene sequence: CDR1 SQVTM, CDR2 ANQGSEA.

The chain links TRBV29-1 to TRBJ1-1, with 7 nucleotides matching TRBD1. This CDR3 is built from 13 residues. Germline V CDR1 and CDR2: SQVTM, ANQGSEA. With V trimmed by 5 bases and J by 5 bases, 8 bases remained unmatched. CDR3 residues: CSVQNRGRTEAFF. The CDR3 DNA reads as TGCAGCGTTCAAAACAGGGGACGTACTGAAGCTTTCTTT.

The chain combines TRBV7-9 with TRBJ1-4; TRBD1 matches 8 bases. From germline, CDR1 is SEHNR and CDR2 FQNEAQ (reference sequence). The CDR3 loop spans 15 amino acids. The V segment lost 1 base and the J segment 5 bases; nucleotides outside the gene matches: 3. In DNA, the CDR3 is TGTGCCAGCAGCTTAGGGACAGGGACGAATGAAAAACTGTTTTTT. It is translated as CASSLGTGTNEKLFF. Full variable domain (outside the CDR3, taken from reference TRBV7-9 and TRBJ1-4): DTGVSQNPRHKITKRGQNVTFRCDPISEHNRLYWYRQTLGQGPEFLTYFQNEAQLEKSRLLSDRFSAERPKGSFSTLEIQRTEQGDSAMYLCASSLGTGTNEKLFFGSGTQLSVL.

This clone showed up many times. The V and J genes are TRBV30 and TRBJ2-4; D perhaps matches TRBD2 (5 bases). The CDR3 runs to 12 residues. Trimming left V 5 bases short and J 6 bases short, with 11 bases between. In germline, CDR1 is GTSNPN, CDR2 SVGIG (reference sequence). CDR3 bases: TGTGCCTGGGGTCTAGCAGGAAACATTCAGTACTTC. Residues: CAWGLAGNIQYF.

The table lists this clone with a few counts. Other DNA sequences in this sample translate to the same CDR3. This chain connects TRBV30 to TRBJ1-5, with 8 nucleotides matching TRBD1. V was pared by 3 bases and J by 4 bases, with 2 bases of the junction left unmatched. The germline V gene has CDR1 GTSNPN and CDR2 SVGIG (reference sequence). The length of the CDR3 is 13 residues. The CDR3 loop is CAWSRQGNQPQHF. For the CDR3, the DNA is TGTGCCTGGAGCCGACAGGGGAATCAGCCCCAGCATTTT.

The DNA of the CDR3 is TGTGCCAGCAGCGTAGGAGGGGGGGCTTACGAGCAGTACTTC. Protein product: CASSVGGGAYEQYF. The chain uses TRBV9 and TRBJ2-7; possibly TRBD2 for D (7 bases). Germline lookup yields CDR1 SGDLS and CDR2 YYNGEE. Trimming pared 0 bases from V and 4 bases from J, leaving 11 bases between. The CDR3 is 14 residues long. Variable domain in full (rest from reference TRBV9 and TRBJ2-7): DSGVTQTPKHLITATGQRVTLRCSPRSGDLSVYWYQQSLDQGLQFLIQYYNGEERAKGNILERFSAQQFPDLHSELNLSSLELGDSALYFCASSVGGGAYEQYFGPGTRLTVT.

This clone was seen a handful of times. V gene TRBV4-1 combines with J gene TRBJ2-7, with 9 bases aligning to TRBD1. This CDR3 has 16 amino acids. After removal of 0 bases from V and 6 bases from J, the junction contained 9 bases not matched to a gene. Germline V CDR1 and CDR2: MGHRA, YSYEKL. The CDR3, as DNA: TGCGCCAGCAGCCAAGAGGTAGGGACAGGGTGGGGCGAGCAGTACTTC. This codes for CASSQEVGTGWGEQYF.

The chain uses TRBV7-9 and TRBJ2-7; possibly TRBD1 for D (5 bases). V was clipped by 8 bases and J by 2 bases, with 13 bases between them. Looked up from germline, CDR1 is SEHNR and CDR2 is FQNEAQ (reference sequence). CDR3 size: 13 residues. The CDR3 spells CASAHRTTYEQYF. The CDR3 DNA reads as TGTGCCAGCGCACACAGGACCACCTACGAGCAGTACTTC.

The V call is TRBV7-2, the J call TRBJ2-3, with 8 bases that match TRBD2. CDR3 size: 15 residues. The V gene's germline CDR1 is SGHTA and CDR2 FQGNSA. Losses at the gene ends were 4 bases for V and 0 bases for J; bases not matched to a gene: 3. CDR3 in DNA: TGTGCCAGCAGCTCTCAGCGGGGGAGCACAGATACGCAGTATTTT. It codes for CASSSQRGSTDTQYF. Variable domain in full (rest from reference TRBV7-2 and TRBJ2-3): GAGVSQSPSNKVTEKGKDVELRCDPISGHTALYWYRQSLGQGLEFLIYFQGNSAPDKSGLPSDRFSAERTGGSVSTLTIQRTQQEDSAVYLCASSSQRGSTDTQYFGPGTRLTVL.

This clone has a handful of counts. The chain couples TRBV25-1 to TRBJ2-7; 8 nucleotides line up with TRBD2. The ends lost 8 bases at V and 3 bases at J; junction bases unmatched: 9. From germline, CDR1 is MGHDK and CDR2 SYGVNS. The CDR3 is 14 amino acids. CDR3 coding DNA: TGTGCCAGCGGTCCTATAGGGACTAGCTACGAGCAGTACTTC. This sequence encodes CASGPIGTSYEQYF.

The chain has TRBV5-1 and TRBJ2-1, with TRBD2 identical over 10 bases. The CDR3 sequence is 16 residues long. J gave up 3 bases and V 5 bases, and 8 bases lay outside the gene matches. CDR1 is SGHRS and CDR2 is YFSETQ in the germline V gene. In nucleotides, the CDR3 is TGCGCCAGCAGGGCCGGGGGGACTAGCGTCTACAATGAGCAGTTCTTC. This translates into CASRAGGTSVYNEQFF.

The chain links TRBV13 to TRBJ2-3; 8 bases are a match to TRBD2. The CDR3 covers 15 residues. V shed 5 bases and J 2 bases; nucleotides not matched to a gene: 6. Germline values: CDR1 PRHDT, CDR2 FYEKMQ (reference sequence). The CDR3 DNA reads TGTGCCAGCAGCGTTAGCGGGGCACCCACAGATACGCAGTATTTT. It specifies CASSVSGAPTDTQYF.

The chain joins TRBV9 to TRBJ2-7, with D tentatively TRBD1 (6 bases). The CDR3 length is 15 residues. The germline V gene encodes CDR1 SGDLS and CDR2 YYNGEE. Trimming shortened V by 0 bases and J by 7 bases, and 17 bases separated the two germline ends. Here the CDR3 reads CASSVAGTIPGEQYF. In DNA form, the CDR3 reads TGTGCCAGCAGCGTAGCTGGGACAATCCCCGGGGAGCAGTACTTC.

This clone was observed a handful of times. J is TRBJ2-3 and V is TRBV19; TRBD2 is a possible D gene (5 bases). The germline CDR1 and CDR2 sequences are LNHDA and SQIVND (reference sequence). V lost 7 bases to trimming and J lost 0 bases, with 11 bases between them. This CDR3 contains 14 residues. In nucleotides, the CDR3 is TGTGCCAGTAAGGAGGTGGCTAGCACAGATACGCAGTATTTT. The encoded protein is CASKEVASTDTQYF.

This clone was seen a handful of times. The gene calls are TRBV11-3 and TRBJ1-2; weak D call: TRBD1 (6 bases). Germline V lookup: CDR1 SGHNT, CDR2 YENEEA. This CDR3 is 13 amino acids long. Trimming removed 5 bases at V and 1 base at J, with 8 bases between. CDR3 DNA: TGTGCCAGCAGCGCAGGGGTTAACTATGGCTACACCTTC. The encoded protein is CASSAGVNYGYTF.

The DNA for the CDR3 is TGTGCCAGCTCACCAACGGTTGTAGAGACCCAGTACTTC. Residues: CASSPTVVETQYF. V is TRBV18 and J is TRBJ2-5; no definite D call. V was pared by 2 bases and J by 4 bases, with 8 bases between. CDR3 size: 13 residues. Germline values: CDR1 KGHSH, CDR2 LQKENI.

The V gene is TRBV11-2, the J gene TRBJ2-5; D is unresolved. This CDR3 comprises 13 residues. From germline, CDR1 is SGHAT and CDR2 FQNNGV. V was trimmed by 0 bases and J by 5 bases, leaving 7 bases between them. In nucleotides, the CDR3 is TGTGCCAGCAGCTTAGACCGGTTGGAGACCCAGTACTTC. Amino acid sequence: CASSLDRLETQYF. Supplemented by reference TRBV11-2 and TRBJ2-5, the full variable domain reads EAGVAQSPRYKIIEKRQSVAFWCNPISGHATLYWYQQILGQGPKLLIQFQNNGVVDDSQLPKDRFSAERLKGVDSTLKIQPAKLEDSAVYLCASSLDRLETQYFGPGTRLLVL.

This rearrangement joins TRBV2 to TRBJ1-5, with a tentative D call TRBD1 (5 bases). Germline V lookup: CDR1 SNHLY, CDR2 FYNNEI. With 3 bases removed from V and 3 bases from J, the gap between germline ends came to 12 bases. This CDR3 has 15 amino acids. CDR3 loop: CASSEEGPVNQPQHF. CDR3 bases: TGTGCCAGCAGTGAGGAGGGGCCGGTCAATCAGCCCCAGCATTTT.

A few counts support this clone. The chain employs TRBV4-2 and TRBJ2-7; 12 bases are a match to TRBD2. The V gene's germline CDR1 is LGHNA and CDR2 YNFKEQ. V shed 0 bases and J 6 bases; nucleotides not matched to a gene: 0. The CDR3 is 14 amino acids. CDR3 in amino acids: CASSQELAGGEQYF. CDR3 DNA sequence: TGTGCCAGCAGCCAAGAACTAGCGGGAGGCGAGCAGTACTTC.

The V and J genes are TRBV30 and TRBJ2-7; D is unresolved. Germline V gives CDR1 GTSNPN, CDR2 SVGIG (reference sequence). V was trimmed by 2 bases and J by 7 bases, leaving 9 bases between them. The length of the CDR3 is 11 residues. CDR3 bases: TGTGCCTGGAGTCTGGGCCGGGAGCAGTACTTC. Translation: CAWSLGREQYF. Complete variable domain (other parts from reference TRBV30 and TRBJ2-7): SQTIHQWPATLVQPVGSPLSLECTVEGTSNPNLYWYRQAAGRGLQLLFYSVGIGQISSEVPQNLSASRPQDRQFILSSKKLLLSDSGFYLCAWSLGREQYFGPGTRLTVT.